The next 12 T cell receptor beta chains were all read from a single sample in a study of T cell responses to AZD1222 COVID-19 vaccine. Assay used: immunoSEQ multiplex PCR; TCRdb lists only in-frame clones, some missing. The sample lists fewer than 200,000 clones; around 88% were seen once. The source material was peripheral blood, sampled on day 0 of AZD1222 vaccination. These receptors were obtained from an adult in good health.

This chain uses TRBV4-1 with TRBJ1-2, with D maybe TRBD1 (5 bases). Germline V gene lookup returns CDR1 MGHRA and CDR2 YSYEKL. CDR3 size: 15 residues. V was pared by 1 base and J by 3 bases, with 12 bases between. This CDR3 is CASSQVSTGDYGYTF. The CDR3 DNA reads as TGCGCCAGCAGCCAAGTTTCCACAGGAGACTATGGCTACACCTTC.

This sequence joins TRBV6-1 and TRBJ1-4; D unresolved. V was shortened by 4 bases and J by 0 bases, with 18 bases between the two germline ends. The CDR3 runs to 18 residues. The germline V gene encodes CDR1 MNHNS and CDR2 SASEGT. CDR3 sequence reads: CASSGAPSLGSTNEKLFF. The CDR3 bases are TGTGCCAGCAGTGGAGCCCCCTCCTTGGGTTCAACTAATGAAAAACTGTTTTTT.

The rearrangement uses TRBV19 and TRBJ1-2; maybe TRBD1 (5 bases). The length of the CDR3 is 15 residues. CDR1 is LNHDA and CDR2 is SQIVND in the germline V gene (reference sequence). With 6 bases removed from V and 0 bases from J, the gap between germline ends came to 14 bases. The CDR3 protein is CASRALQDSNYGYTF. CDR3 coding DNA: TGTGCCAGTAGGGCCCTACAGGATTCTAACTATGGCTACACCTTC.

This sequence joins TRBV9 and TRBJ2-6; no reliable D call. Germline V gene lookup returns CDR1 SGDLS and CDR2 YYNGEE. The length of the CDR3 is 15 residues. Trimming took off 4 bases at V and 0 bases at J, with 8 bases between the two ends. The CDR3 DNA reads as TGTGCCAGCAGCTCTTTCGGCTCTGGGGCCAACGTCCTGACTTTC. This translates into CASSSFGSGANVLTF. Full variable domain (outside the CDR3, taken from reference TRBV9 and TRBJ2-6): DSGVTQTPKHLITATGQRVTLRCSPRSGDLSVYWYQQSLDQGLQFLIQYYNGEERAKGNILERFSAQQFPDLHSELNLSSLELGDSALYFCASSSFGSGANVLTFGAGSRLTVL.

The chain's CDR3 is CASSLQGLNEKLFF. CDR3 nucleotides: TGTGCCAGCAGTTTACAGGGACTTAATGAAAAACTGTTTTTT. The chain recombines TRBV28 with TRBJ1-4, with a possible D match to TRBD1 (5 bases). This CDR3 is built from 14 residues. Germline V gives CDR1 MDHEN, CDR2 SYDVKM. V was clipped by 2 bases and J by 4 bases, with 8 bases between them.

V usage is TRBV11-3 and J usage is TRBJ2-2; TRBD2 aligns across 10 bases. The length of the CDR3 is 16 residues. J was trimmed by 0 bases and V by 4 bases; bases with no gene match: 2. CDR1 is SGHNT and CDR2 is YENEEA in the germline V gene. CDR3 sequence reads: CASSSSGSANTGELFF. The CDR3 DNA sequence: TGTGCCAGCAGCTCTAGCGGGAGTGCGAACACCGGGGAGCTGTTTTTT.

The V gene is TRBV5-4, the J gene TRBJ1-6, with D possibly TRBD1 on 6 matching bases. The CDR3 extends over 16 amino acids. The germline V gene has CDR1 SGHNT and CDR2 YYREEE (reference sequence). Trimming removed 0 bases from V and 5 bases from J, with 12 bases in between. The DNA for the CDR3 is TGTGCCAGCAGCTTGGGGACGGGACACAATAATTCACCCCTCCACTTT. Translating gives CASSLGTGHNNSPLHF.

The chain employs TRBV6-5 and TRBJ2-3; D unresolved. Germline lookup yields CDR1 MNHEY and CDR2 SVGAGI. The CDR3 sequence is 15 residues long. V was shortened by 0 bases and J by 5 bases, with 12 bases between the two germline ends. In DNA form, the CDR3 reads TGTGCCAGCAGTTACTCATTCCGGCAGAGAGATACGCAGTATTTT. Encoded protein: CASSYSFRQRDTQYF.

The V and J genes are TRBV5-4 and TRBJ1-2, with a weak D call TRBD1 (6 bases). CDR1 is SGHNT, CDR2 YYREEE, per germline (reference sequence). The CDR3 is 16 residues long. V was clipped by 6 bases and J by 5 bases, with 23 bases between them. The chain's CDR3 is CASNPGGPGRWYGYTF. CDR3 DNA: TGTGCCAGCAACCCGGGGGGGCCGGGGAGGTGGTATGGCTACACCTTC.

The V call is TRBV6-2 or TRBV6-3, the J call TRBJ2-5; D is possibly TRBD1 (6 bases). Germline V CDR1 and CDR2: MNHEY, SVGEGT. Trimming cost V 2 bases and J 5 bases, with 12 bases left between them. The CDR3 loop spans 14 amino acids. The CDR3, as DNA: TGTGCCAGCAGTTACCCAGGGGAATCGGAGACCCAGTACTTC. Translation: CASSYPGESETQYF.

V gene TRBV29-1 combines with J gene TRBJ2-2; TRBD2 agrees at 10 bases. The ends lost 5 bases at V and 9 bases at J; junction bases unmatched: 18. The CDR3 covers 17 residues. Germline CDR1 SQVTM, CDR2 ANQGSEA. CDR3 sequence reads: CSVSDSGGAKSDRELFF. CDR3 bases: TGCAGCGTTAGTGACAGCGGGGGGGCCAAGTCGGACCGGGAGCTGTTTTTT.

The CDR3 sequence is CASSGDPIYEQYF. CDR3 sequence (DNA): TGTGCCAGCAGCGGGGACCCCATCTACGAGCAGTACTTC. This chain links TRBV9 with TRBJ2-7; D may be TRBD1 or TRBD2 (5 bases each). The CDR3 covers 13 residues. In germline, CDR1 is SGDLS, CDR2 YYNGEE. V was trimmed by 3 bases and J by 3 bases, leaving 10 bases between them.